These T cell receptor beta chains were read from a single sample in a study of blood T cell repertoires in COVID-19. TCRdb's copy holds only in-frame clones and misses some; the assay was immunoSEQ multiplex PCR. The table has roughly 140,000 clones, 85% to 90% seen once; the top ten hold more than 1%. The specimen was PBMCs or T cells enriched from blood (not recorded which). The receptors stem from a woman in her twenties or thirties with acute COVID-19. CDR3s include the opening cysteine and the closing phenylalanine or tryptophan. The D gene is left open where the match is weak. A row's size may be missing; if present it is once, few, many or a size class.

J,V,size,D,DNA,CDR3
TRBJ1-3,TRBV9,NA,NA,TGTGCCAGCAGCACCCAAGGGGGCTCTGGAAACACCATATATTTT,CASSTQGGSGNTIYF
TRBJ2-7,TRBV23-1,once,NA,TGCGCCAGCATTCTAACCCAGGGCAGCTACGAGCAGTACTTC,CASILTQGSYEQYF
TRBJ2-3,TRBV6-4,NA,TRBD2,TGTGCCAGCAGCCTACTAGCGGGAGAAGATACGCAGTATTTT,CASSLLAGEDTQYF
TRBJ2-2,TRBV6-1,NA,TRBD1,TGTGCCAGCAGTGAAAGATGGGGGGGACAGGGTATAACCGGGGAGCTGTTTTTT,CASSERWGGQGITGELFF
TRBJ1-2,TRBV19,NA,NA,TGTGCCAGTAGTATCGGGGGGCGACCAAACTATGGCTACACCTTC,CASSIGGRPNYGYTF
TRBJ2-1,TRBV5-1,NA,TRBD2,TGCGCCAGCAGCTCTCTAGCGGGAGTTGTTGATGAGCAGTTCTTC,CASSSLAGVVDEQFF
TRBJ2-1,TRBV7-2,NA,TRBD1,TGTGCCAGCAGCCCGACGGATATCAGGACAGGTAGGGTCTTC,CASSPTDIRTGRVF
TRBJ2-1,TRBV6-5,once,NA,TGTGCCAGCTCCCCTCCTATCGGTGAGCAGTTCTTC,CASSPPIGEQFF
TRBJ1-1,TRBV30,few,TRBD1,TGTGCCTGGAGTCCAAAGGGACAGTACACTGAAGCTTTCTTT,CAWSPKGQYTEAFF
TRBJ2-7,TRBV3-1/TRBV3-2,many,TRBD2,TGTGCCAGCAGCCAAGGCCAGCGGGAGAGAACCTACGAGCAGTACTTC,CASSQGQRERTYEQYF
TRBJ1-1,TRBV6-1,few,NA,TGTGCCAGCAGTGAACCAGGGGCGAAGAACACTGAAGCTTTCTTT,CASSEPGAKNTEAFF
TRBJ2-2,TRBV7-8,NA,TRBD1,TGTGCCAGCAGCTCTCAGGGGGCGGTGAGCACCGGGGAGCTGTTTTTT,CASSSQGAVSTGELFF
TRBJ2-7,TRBV7-8,NA,NA,TGTGCCAGCAGCTTAGGTACGGGGGGCGCCTACGAGCAGTACTTC,CASSLGTGGAYEQYF
TRBJ2-5,TRBV7-2,NA,NA,TGTGCCAGCAGCTTAGCGAGTTATGTAGTGGAGACCCAGTACTTC,CASSLASYVVETQYF
TRBJ2-7,TRBV5-1,NA,TRBD1,TGCGCCAGCAGCAGGACAGGGGCAGGCTACGAGCAGTACTTC,CASSRTGAGYEQYF
TRBJ2-2,TRBV5-1,NA,TRBD1,TGCGCCAGCAGCCCCGCGCCCAGGGCTCAGGGGGTCACCGGGGAGCTGTTTTTT,CASSPAPRAQGVTGELFF
TRBJ2-1,TRBV2,NA,TRBD2,TGTGCCAGCAGTGAATGGGGGTCTAGCGGGAGTGTGGGGGCTGTGAGTGAGCAGTTCTTC,CASSEWGSSGSVGAVSEQFF
TRBJ2-7,TRBV28,NA,TRBD2,TGTGCCAGCAGCCTTAGCGGGAGTTCCTACGAGCAGTACTTC,CASSLSGSSYEQYF
TRBJ2-6,TRBV19,NA,TRBD1,TGTGCCAGTAGTACACTGCGGACAGGGTATGCTGGGGCCAACGTCCTGACTTTC,CASSTLRTGYAGANVLTF
TRBJ1-5,TRBV4-1,NA,NA,TGCGCCAGCAGCCAGACCGGGGGCAATCAGCCCCAGCATTTT,CASSQTGGNQPQHF
TRBJ2-3,TRBV5-1,once,NA,TGCGCCAGCAGCTCATCAACTACAGATACGCAGTATTTT,CASSSSTTDTQYF
TRBJ2-5,TRBV28,NA,NA,TGTGCCAGCAGCCTGATTACCCTAGGGGCCCAGTACTTC,CASSLITLGAQYF
TRBJ1-5,TRBV7-2,NA,NA,TGTACCAGCAGCTTAGGTACAGGGATGTCAAATCAGCCCCAGCATTTT,CTSSLGTGMSNQPQHF
TRBJ2-7,TRBV3-1/TRBV3-2,NA,NA,TGTGCCAGCAGCCAAGTCCAGGGGGACTCCGAGCAGTACTTC,CASSQVQGDSEQYF
TRBJ2-7,TRBV5-1,NA,NA,TGCGCCAGCAGCTTGTTTTCGTCAGGGGACTACGAGCAGTACTTC,CASSLFSSGDYEQYF
TRBJ1-5,TRBV6-4,NA,TRBD1,TGTGCCAGCAGACAGGGGGCTTGTCAGCCCCAGCATTTT,CASRQGACQPQHF
TRBJ1-2,TRBV6-5,NA,NA,TGTGCCAGCAGTTCCTCGGGGCGAGGCGGCTACACCTTC,CASSSSGRGGYTF
TRBJ1-3,TRBV28,NA,TRBD1,TGTGCCAGCAGAACAGGGGGCTCTGGAAACACCATATATTTT,CASRTGGSGNTIYF
TRBJ2-3,TRBV4-3,NA,TRBD1,TGCGCCAGCAGCCGAGAAAGGGGGCCAGGCACAGATACGCAGTATTTT,CASSRERGPGTDTQYF
TRBJ2-2,TRBV13,few,NA,TGTGCCAGCAGCTTTAGCGGTGTTGGCACCGGGGAGCTGTTTTTT,CASSFSGVGTGELFF
TRBJ1-1,TRBV2,once,NA,TGTGCCAGCCTCAGGGATTGGAACACTGAAGCTTTCTTT,CASLRDWNTEAFF
TRBJ2-3,TRBV7-3,few,TRBD2,TGTGCCAGCAGCTTAGGGTCGAGCGGGAGCGATACGCAGTATTTT,CASSLGSSGSDTQYF
TRBJ2-3,TRBV7-9,NA,NA,TGTGCCAGCAGCCTGACATCCAGCACAGATACGCAGTATTTT,CASSLTSSTDTQYF
TRBJ2-7,TRBV9,NA,TRBD2,TGTGCCAGCAGCCCGGGGGGGCGCTCCTACGAGCAGTACTTC,CASSPGGRSYEQYF
TRBJ1-5,TRBV6-6,NA,TRBD1,TGTGCCAGCAGCAGAGGCACAGGGGGCGTAAATCAGCCCCAGCATTTT,CASSRGTGGVNQPQHF
TRBJ1-2,TRBV2,NA,TRBD1,TGTGCCAGCAGTGCAGGGGGTGGCTACACCTTC,CASSAGGGYTF
TRBJ2-5,TRBV5-1,NA,NA,TGCGCCAGCAGCTTGGATTCGGGTGCGGAGACCCAGTACTTC,CASSLDSGAETQYF
TRBJ1-5,TRBV7-9,NA,TRBD1,TGTGCCAGCAGCCCAGGGGGTCGCAATCAGCCCCAGCATTTT,CASSPGGRNQPQHF
TRBJ2-2,TRBV7-3,once,NA,TGTGCCAGCAGCCGTACAGGGCCGAGGACGGCCGGGGAGCTGTTTTTT,CASSRTGPRTAGELFF
TRBJ2-1,TRBV6-5,NA,TRBD1,TGTGCCAGCACTCGAGGGGGCGAGTTATACAATGAGCAGTTCTTC,CASTRGGELYNEQFF
TRBJ1-5,TRBV7-8,NA,NA,TGTGCCAGCAGCCTCCCAACCAGGGTCAATCAGCCCCAGCATTTT,CASSLPTRVNQPQHF
TRBJ2-7,TRBV30,once,NA,TGTGCCTGGAAGACGGGGTGGCACGAGCAGTACTTC,CAWKTGWHEQYF
TRBJ2-7,TRBV2,NA,TRBD1,TGTGCCAGCAGTGAGTGGGGACAGGGGAGCTCCTACGAGCAGTACTTC,CASSEWGQGSSYEQYF
TRBJ1-5,TRBV27,NA,TRBD1,TGTGCCAGCAGTGACAGGGATCAGCCCCAGCATTTT,CASSDRDQPQHF
TRBJ1-2,TRBV7-8,NA,NA,TGTGCCAGCAGCTTTCGTGAGGATGGCTACACCTTC,CASSFREDGYTF
TRBJ2-3,TRBV5-1,many,TRBD2,TGCGCCAGCAGCTCGAGAATAGCGGGATTGGGCCCAGATACGCAGTATTTT,CASSSRIAGLGPDTQYF
TRBJ1-6,TRBV18,NA,NA,TGTGCCAGCTCACTTAACAGGGTGGCACAAGGGAGCTCCTATAATTCACCCCTCCACTTT,CASSLNRVAQGSSYNSPLHF
TRBJ2-7,TRBV28,NA,NA,TGTGCCAGCAGTCGAAGACTTTCCCAATCGTTATGGTACTTC,CASSRRLSQSLWYF
TRBJ2-2,TRBV27,few,NA,TGTGCCAGCAGTTTCGCCAGTCTCGCCGGGGAGCTGTTTTTT,CASSFASLAGELFF
TRBJ2-6,TRBV6-4,few,TRBD1,TGTGCCAGCAGTGAGTCAGGGGGTACTGGGGCCAACGTCCTGACTTTC,CASSESGGTGANVLTF
TRBJ1-4,TRBV5-1,NA,TRBD1,TGCGCCAGCAGAGATGCCGGGACAGGGCATGAAAAACTGTTTTTT,CASRDAGTGHEKLFF
TRBJ2-7,TRBV12-3/TRBV12-4,NA,NA,TGTGCCAGCAGCCGTCTTTTCGGGGAGCAGTACTTC,CASSRLFGEQYF
TRBJ1-1,TRBV6-5,NA,NA,TGTGCCAGCAGTTACGGGGGGAGCTCCTGGAACACTGAAGCTTTCTTT,CASSYGGSSWNTEAFF
TRBJ2-7,TRBV28,NA,NA,TGTGCCAGCAGTTTAGCGGCTGTAAGGGGTCACGAGCAGTACTTC,CASSLAAVRGHEQYF